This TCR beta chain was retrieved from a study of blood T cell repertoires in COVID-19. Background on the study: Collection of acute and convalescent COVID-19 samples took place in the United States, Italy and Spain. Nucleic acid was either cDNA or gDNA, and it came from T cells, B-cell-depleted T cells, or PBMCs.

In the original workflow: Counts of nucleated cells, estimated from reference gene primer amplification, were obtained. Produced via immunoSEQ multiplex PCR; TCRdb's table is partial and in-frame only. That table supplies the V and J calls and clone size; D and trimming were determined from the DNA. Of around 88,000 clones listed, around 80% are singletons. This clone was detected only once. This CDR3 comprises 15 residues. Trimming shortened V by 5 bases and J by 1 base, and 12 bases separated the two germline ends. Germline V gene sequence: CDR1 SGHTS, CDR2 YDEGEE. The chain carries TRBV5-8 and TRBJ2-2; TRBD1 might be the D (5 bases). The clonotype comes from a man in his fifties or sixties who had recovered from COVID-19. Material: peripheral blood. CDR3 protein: CASRGARVNTGELFF. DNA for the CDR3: TGTGCCAGCAGAGGGGCCAGGGTGAACACCGGGGAGCTGTTTTTT.